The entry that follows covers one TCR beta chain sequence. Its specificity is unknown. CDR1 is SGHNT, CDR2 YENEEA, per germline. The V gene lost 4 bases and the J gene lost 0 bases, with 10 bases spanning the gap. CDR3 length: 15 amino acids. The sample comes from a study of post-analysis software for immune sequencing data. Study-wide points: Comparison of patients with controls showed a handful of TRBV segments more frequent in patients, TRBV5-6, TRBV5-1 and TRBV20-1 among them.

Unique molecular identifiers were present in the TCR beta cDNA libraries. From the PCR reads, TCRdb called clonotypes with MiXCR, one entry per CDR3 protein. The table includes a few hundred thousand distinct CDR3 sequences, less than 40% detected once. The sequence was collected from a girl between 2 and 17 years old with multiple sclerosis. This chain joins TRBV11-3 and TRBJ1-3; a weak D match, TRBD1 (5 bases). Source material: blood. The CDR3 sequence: CASSWDGSSGNTIYF. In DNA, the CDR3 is TGTGCCAGCAGCTGGGACGGGAGCTCTGGAAACACCATATATTTT.